This TCR beta chain derives from a study of cytomegalovirus exposure and HLA in healthy donors. PCR was performed using 60 Vbeta and 13 Jbeta primers. The data were produced by immunoSEQ multiplex PCR, yet TCRdb's version contains in-frame clones alone and is incomplete. Seen here are about 180,000 clones, 70% to 80% observed once, and the top ten hold under 0.75%. Germline CDR1 is LNHDA and CDR2 is SQIVND (reference sequence). The CDR3 sequence is 13 residues long. V gave up 3 bases and J gave up 8 bases, with 13 bases separating them. This chain connects TRBV19 to TRBJ1-2, with D hard to call. Sequenced sample: PBMCs. This sequence was found in a middle-aged woman in good health and CMV-seronegative. The CDR3 spells CASSMGWRRGYTF. As DNA, the CDR3 is TGTGCCAGTAGTATGGGGTGGAGGAGAGGCTACACCTTC. The complete variable domain, with remaining parts taken from reference TRBV19 and TRBJ1-2, reads DGGITQSPKYLFRKEGQNVTLSCEQNLNHDAMYWYRQDPGQGLRLIYYSQIVNDFQKGDIAEGYSVSREKKESFPLTVTSAQKNPTAFYLCASSMGWRRGYTFGSGTRLTVV.